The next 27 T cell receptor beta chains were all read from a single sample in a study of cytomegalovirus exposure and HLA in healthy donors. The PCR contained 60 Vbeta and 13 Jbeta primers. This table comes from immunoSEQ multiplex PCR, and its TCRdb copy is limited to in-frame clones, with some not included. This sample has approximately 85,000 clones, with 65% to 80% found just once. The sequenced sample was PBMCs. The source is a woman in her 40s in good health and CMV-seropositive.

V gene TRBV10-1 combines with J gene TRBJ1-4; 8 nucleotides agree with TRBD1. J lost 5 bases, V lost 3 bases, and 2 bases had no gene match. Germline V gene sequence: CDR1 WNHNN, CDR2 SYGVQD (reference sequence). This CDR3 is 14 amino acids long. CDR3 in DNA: TGCGCCAGCAGTGACCGACAGGGGAATGAAAAACTGTTTTTT. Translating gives CASSDRQGNEKLFF.

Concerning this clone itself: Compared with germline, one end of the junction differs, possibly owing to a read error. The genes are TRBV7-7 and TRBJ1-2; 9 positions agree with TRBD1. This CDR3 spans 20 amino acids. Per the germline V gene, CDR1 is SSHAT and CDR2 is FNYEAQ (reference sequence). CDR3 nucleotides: TGTGCTAGCAGCTTTTACCATCTTCCGGGACAGGGATCCCAAACCTATGGCTACACCTTC. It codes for CASSFYHLPGQGSQTYGYTF.

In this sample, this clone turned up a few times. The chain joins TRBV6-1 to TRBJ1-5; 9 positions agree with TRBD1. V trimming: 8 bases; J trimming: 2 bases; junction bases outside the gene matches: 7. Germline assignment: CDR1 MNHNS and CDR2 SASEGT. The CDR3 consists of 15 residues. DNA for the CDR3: TGTGCCAGCCGGACAGGGGAGAGTGGCAATCAGCCCCAGCATTTT. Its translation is CASRTGESGNQPQHF.

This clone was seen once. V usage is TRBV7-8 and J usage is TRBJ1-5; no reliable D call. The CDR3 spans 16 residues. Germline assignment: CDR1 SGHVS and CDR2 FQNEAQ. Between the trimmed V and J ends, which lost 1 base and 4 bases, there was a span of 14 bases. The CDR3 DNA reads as TGTGCCAGCAGCTTAGGGTTTACAGATTCGAATCAGCCCCAGCATTTT. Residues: CASSLGFTDSNQPQHF.

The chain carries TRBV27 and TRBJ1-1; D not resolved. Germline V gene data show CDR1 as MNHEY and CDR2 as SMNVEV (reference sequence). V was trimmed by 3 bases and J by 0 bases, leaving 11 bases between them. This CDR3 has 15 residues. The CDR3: CASSLAPQMNTEAFF. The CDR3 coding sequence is TGTGCCAGCAGTTTGGCCCCTCAAATGAACACTGAAGCTTTCTTT.

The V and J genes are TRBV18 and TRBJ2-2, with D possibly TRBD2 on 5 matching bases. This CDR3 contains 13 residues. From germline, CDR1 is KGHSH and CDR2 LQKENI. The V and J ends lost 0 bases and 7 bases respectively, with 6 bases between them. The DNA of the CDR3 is TGTGCCAGCTCACCACCCGGGAACGGGGAGCTGTTTTTT. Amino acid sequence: CASSPPGNGELFF.

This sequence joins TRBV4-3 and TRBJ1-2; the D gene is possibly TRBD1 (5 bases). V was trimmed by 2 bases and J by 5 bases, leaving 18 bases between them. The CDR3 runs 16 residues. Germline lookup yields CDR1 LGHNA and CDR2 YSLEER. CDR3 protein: CASSQQGDAMIYGYTF. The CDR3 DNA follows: TGCGCCAGCAGCCAACAGGGTGATGCGATGATTTATGGCTACACCTTC.

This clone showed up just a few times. The CDR3 sequence: CASCRGGKNTEAFF. In DNA form, the CDR3 reads TGTGCCAGCTGTAGAGGGGGCAAGAACACTGAAGCTTTCTTT. The V call is TRBV6-6, the J call TRBJ1-1, with TRBD1 matching over 7 bases. CDR1 and CDR2 (germline): MNHNY, SVGAGI (reference sequence). V was pared by 8 bases and J by 1 base, with 7 bases of the junction left unmatched. This CDR3 has 14 residues.

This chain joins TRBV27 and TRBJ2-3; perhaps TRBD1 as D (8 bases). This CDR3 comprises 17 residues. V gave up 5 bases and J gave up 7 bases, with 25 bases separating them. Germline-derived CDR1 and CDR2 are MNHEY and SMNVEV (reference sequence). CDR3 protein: CASSQRDRLLDVNTQYF. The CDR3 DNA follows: TGTGCCAGCAGTCAGCGGGACAGGCTACTTGATGTAAATACGCAGTATTTT.

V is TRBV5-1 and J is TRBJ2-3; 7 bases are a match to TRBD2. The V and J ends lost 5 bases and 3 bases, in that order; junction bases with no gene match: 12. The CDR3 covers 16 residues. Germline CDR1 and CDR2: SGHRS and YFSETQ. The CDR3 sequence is CASRGGGGSSTDTQYF. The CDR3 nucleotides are TGCGCCAGCAGGGGCGGTGGCGGGAGCTCGACAGATACGCAGTATTTT.

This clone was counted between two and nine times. This CDR3 is CAISETSSSGNYGYTF. In DNA, the CDR3 is TGTGCCATCAGTGAGACCTCCTCATCAGGCAACTATGGCTACACCTTC. This rearrangement joins TRBV10-3 to TRBJ1-2; no firm D call. V was clipped by 2 bases and J by 2 bases, with 15 bases between them. This CDR3 comprises 16 residues. Germline values: CDR1 ENHRY, CDR2 SYGVKD.

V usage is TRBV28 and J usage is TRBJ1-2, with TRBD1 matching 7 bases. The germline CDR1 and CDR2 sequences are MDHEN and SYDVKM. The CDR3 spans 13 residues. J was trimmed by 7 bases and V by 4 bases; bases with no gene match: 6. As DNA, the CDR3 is TGTGCCAGCAGTTATCAGGGGGACGGTGGCTACACCTTC. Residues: CASSYQGDGGYTF.

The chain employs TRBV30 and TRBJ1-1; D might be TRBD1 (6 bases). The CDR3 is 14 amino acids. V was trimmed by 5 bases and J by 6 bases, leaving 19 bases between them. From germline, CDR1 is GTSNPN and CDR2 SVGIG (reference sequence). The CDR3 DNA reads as TGTGCCTGGGAACCTGATACAGGGTCAGCTGAAGCTTTCTTT. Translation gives CAWEPDTGSAEAFF.

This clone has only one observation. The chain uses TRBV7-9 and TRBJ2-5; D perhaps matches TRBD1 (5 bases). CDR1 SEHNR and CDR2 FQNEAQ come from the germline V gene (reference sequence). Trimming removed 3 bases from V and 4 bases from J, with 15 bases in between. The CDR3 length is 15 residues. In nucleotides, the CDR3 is TGTGCCAGCAGCTTTCCACAGGCTGGCCGAGAGACCCAGTACTTC. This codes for CASSFPQAGRETQYF.

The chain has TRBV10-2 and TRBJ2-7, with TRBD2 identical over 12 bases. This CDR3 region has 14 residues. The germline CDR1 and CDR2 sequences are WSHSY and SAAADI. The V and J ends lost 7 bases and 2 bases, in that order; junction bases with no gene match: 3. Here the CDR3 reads CASIGLAGTYEQYF. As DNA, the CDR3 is TGCGCCAGCATCGGACTAGCGGGAACCTACGAGCAGTACTTC.

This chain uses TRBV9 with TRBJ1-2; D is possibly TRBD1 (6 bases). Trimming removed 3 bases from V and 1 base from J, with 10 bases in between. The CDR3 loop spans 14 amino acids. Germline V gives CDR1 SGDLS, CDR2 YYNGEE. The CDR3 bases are TGTGCCAGCAGCGCGGGAGGGGGTAACTATGGCTACACCTTC. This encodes CASSAGGGNYGYTF.

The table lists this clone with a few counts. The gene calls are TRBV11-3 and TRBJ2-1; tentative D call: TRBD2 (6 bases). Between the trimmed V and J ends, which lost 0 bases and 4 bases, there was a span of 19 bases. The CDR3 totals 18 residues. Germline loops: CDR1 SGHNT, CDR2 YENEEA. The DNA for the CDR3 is TGTGCCAGCAGCTTAGATCAAGGCGGCAGCGGGTTTTACAATGAGCAGTTCTTC. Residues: CASSLDQGGSGFYNEQFF.

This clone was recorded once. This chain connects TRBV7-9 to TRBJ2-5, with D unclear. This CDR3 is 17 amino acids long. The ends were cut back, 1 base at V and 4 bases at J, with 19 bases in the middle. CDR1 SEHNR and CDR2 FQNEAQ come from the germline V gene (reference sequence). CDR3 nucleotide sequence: TGTGCCAGCAGCTTAGTCCTCGGTGTGTTTCGTGGAGAGACCCAGTACTTC. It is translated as CASSLVLGVFRGETQYF.

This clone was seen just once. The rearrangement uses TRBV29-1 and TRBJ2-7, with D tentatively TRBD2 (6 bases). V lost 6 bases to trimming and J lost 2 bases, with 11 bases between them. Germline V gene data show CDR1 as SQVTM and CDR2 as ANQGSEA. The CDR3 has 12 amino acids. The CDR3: CSVGGHPYEQYF. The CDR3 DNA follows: TGCAGCGTCGGAGGGCACCCCTACGAGCAGTACTTC.

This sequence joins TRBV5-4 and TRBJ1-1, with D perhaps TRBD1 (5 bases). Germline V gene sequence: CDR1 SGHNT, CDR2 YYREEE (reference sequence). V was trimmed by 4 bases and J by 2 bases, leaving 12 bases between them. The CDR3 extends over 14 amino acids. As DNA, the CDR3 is TGTGCCAGCAGCCTAAGGGACTTAAACACTGAAGCTTTCTTT. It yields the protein CASSLRDLNTEAFF.

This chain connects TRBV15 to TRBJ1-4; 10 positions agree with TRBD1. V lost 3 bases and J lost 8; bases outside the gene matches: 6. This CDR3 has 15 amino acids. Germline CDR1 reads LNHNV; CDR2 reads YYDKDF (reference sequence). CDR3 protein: CATSRMATGGEKLFF. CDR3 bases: TGTGCCACCAGCAGGATGGCGACAGGGGGCGAAAAACTGTTTTTT.

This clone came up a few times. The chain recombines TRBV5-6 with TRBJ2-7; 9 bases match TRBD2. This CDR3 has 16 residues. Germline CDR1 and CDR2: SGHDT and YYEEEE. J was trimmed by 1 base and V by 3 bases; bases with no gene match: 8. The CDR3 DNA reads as TGTGCCAGCAGCTCCCGGGGACTAGCTTGGTCCTACGAGCAGTACTTC. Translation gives CASSSRGLAWSYEQYF.

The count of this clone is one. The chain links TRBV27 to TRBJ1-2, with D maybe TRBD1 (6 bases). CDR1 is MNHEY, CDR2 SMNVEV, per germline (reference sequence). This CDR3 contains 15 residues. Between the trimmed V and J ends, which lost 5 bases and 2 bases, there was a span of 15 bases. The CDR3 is CASSPWTAENYGYTF. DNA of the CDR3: TGTGCCAGCAGTCCCTGGACAGCGGAGAACTATGGCTACACCTTC.

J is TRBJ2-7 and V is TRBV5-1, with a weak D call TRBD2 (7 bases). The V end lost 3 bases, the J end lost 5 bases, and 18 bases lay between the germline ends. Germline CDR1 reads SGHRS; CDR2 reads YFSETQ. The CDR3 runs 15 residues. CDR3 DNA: TGCGCCAGCAGCTGGGGCGCGGGGGCCCCGGACGAGCAGTACTTC. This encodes CASSWGAGAPDEQYF.

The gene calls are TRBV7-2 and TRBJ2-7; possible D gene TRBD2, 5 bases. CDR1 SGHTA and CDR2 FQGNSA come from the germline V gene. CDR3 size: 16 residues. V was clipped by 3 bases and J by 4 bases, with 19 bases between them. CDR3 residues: CASSLRADPLGYEQYF. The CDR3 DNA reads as TGTGCCAGCAGCTTGAGGGCCGACCCCCTAGGATACGAGCAGTACTTC.

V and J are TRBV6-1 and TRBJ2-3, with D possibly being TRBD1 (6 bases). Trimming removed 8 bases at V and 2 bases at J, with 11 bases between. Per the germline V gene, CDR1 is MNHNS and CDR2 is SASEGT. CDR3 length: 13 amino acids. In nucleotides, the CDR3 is TGTGCCAGCTTTGGGACATCCACAGATACGCAGTATTTT. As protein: CASFGTSTDTQYF.

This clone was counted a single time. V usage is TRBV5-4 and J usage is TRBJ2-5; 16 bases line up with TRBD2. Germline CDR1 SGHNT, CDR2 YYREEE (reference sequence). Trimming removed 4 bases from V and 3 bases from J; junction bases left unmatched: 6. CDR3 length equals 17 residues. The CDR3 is CASSPSGLAGGKETQYF. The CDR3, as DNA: TGTGCCAGCAGCCCCTCGGGACTAGCGGGGGGGAAAGAGACCCAGTACTTC. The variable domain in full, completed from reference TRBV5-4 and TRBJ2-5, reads ETGVTQSPTHLIKTRGQQVTLRCSSQSGHNTVSWYQQALGQGPQFIFQYYREEENGRGNFPPRFSGLQFPNYSSELNVNALELDDSALYLCASSPSGLAGGKETQYFGPGTRLLVL.